The source of this TCR beta chain is a study of T cell responses to AZD1222 COVID-19 vaccine. The study's findings and limits: An increase in Spike-specific TCR breadth and depth was observed after two AZD1222 doses. Among AZD1222 vaccinees, only six or seven were seropositive at baseline. It should be noted that donors were predominantly white British and more often female, and clonal diversity was possibly underestimated.

Method: immunoSEQ multiplex PCR; TCRdb's copy keeps in-frame clones and lacks some. The table has under 150,000 clones, about 92% seen once. This CDR3 has 10 residues. Trimming stripped 8 bases from V and 4 bases from J, with 6 bases between. The V gene's germline CDR1 is SEHNR and CDR2 FQNEAQ (reference sequence). Notes on this clone: What it recognizes is unknown.

This specimen consisted of peripheral blood, obtained on day 0 of AZD1222 vaccination. The clonotype was recovered from an adult in good health. V is TRBV7-9 and J is TRBJ2-7, with D unresolved. The CDR3 is CASGEYEQYF. The DNA for the CDR3 is TGTGCCAGCGGGGAATACGAGCAGTACTTC.